This record concerns one TCR beta chain sequence. The specificity of this receptor is unknown. Base-call qualities are not available, and no considerably larger clone is one nucleotide away. Libraries were built with the immunoSEQ multiplex PCR assay. For the multiplex PCR, a mixture combining 60 forward primers for TCR Vbeta segments and 13 reverse primers for TCR Jbeta segments was used. The CDR3 region of rearranged TCR beta genes was amplified from genomic DNA by a multiplex PCR assay. Amplified TCR beta libraries were sequenced as 87-base-pair reads on the Illumina HiSeq System. The source study handled its data this way. A later analysis counted some 74 million unique TCR beta chains across the 640 or so repertoires, and some 11 million of these chains were shared by at least two donors. Raw reads were error-corrected and collapsed into unique sequences with a nearest-neighbor algorithm that merged closely related sequences to remove PCR and sequencing errors. V, D and J gene segments were assigned by aligning CDR3 sequences to IMGT reference sequences. Each retained sequence needed at least a six-nucleotide match to both a V gene segment and a J gene segment. A rearrangement counted as productive if the CDR3 had no stop codons and remained in frame with V and J, and every other rearrangement counted as non-productive. CDR3 was defined according to IMGT convention as the region running from the second conserved V-encoded cysteine to the conserved J-encoded phenylalanine. In an earlier analysis of approximately 590 of the donors, sequences lacking an unambiguous match to a single V gene segment were excluded. An earlier analysis of a few hundred of the donors classified V segments as functional when productive rearrangements were above 56.7% and as segregating when the standard deviation between donors was above 5%. A statistical classification framework was developed to diagnose cytomegalovirus status using the catalog of TCR beta chain sequences. V and J gene assignment, in a later analysis, came from comparing TCR nucleotide sequences with IMGT/GENE-DB human TR gene sequences. A later analysis assigned CDR3 sequences and most-parsimonious VDJ recombination scenarios with the TCRdist pipeline. A later analysis defined each TCR beta chain by its CDR3 amino acid sequence plus V-gene family, and excluded reads lacking a unique V-gene family. A later analysis removed several hundred highly shared, low-generation-probability nucleotide sequences to deal with suspected cross-contamination and a sequencing artifact. In a later analysis, a clonal expansion index for each public chain was calculated from normalized within-repertoire ranks of inferred template counts. Generation probabilities in a later analysis came from a VDJ recombination model fitted to out-of-frame rearrangements, and those results were checked against IGoR. In a later analysis, hypergeometric tests were used to score TCR-TCR, TCR-HLA and TCR-CMV co-occurrence, with a repertoire-size bias correction applied to TCR pairs. A later analysis estimated false discovery rates by permuting HLA or CMV assignments 20 times. In a later analysis, co-occurring TCRs were grouped using DBSCAN, and TCRdist sequence similarity was added for clustering within HLA-allele-positive subsets. Repertoires with fewer than 30,000 or more than 120,000 public chains, plus five repertoires with anomalous nucleotide sharing, were excluded from co-occurrence clustering. TCRdb took over this immuneACCESS table, retaining in-frame rearrangements with V and J assigned. Such tables are incomplete; in checked studies, under half of the missing clones stem from an unresolved V gene, and the remainder is unexplained. V, J and clone size were drawn from that table, and D and trimming were deduced from the DNA. This sample holds some 140,000 clones; roughly three quarters were observed only once. The ten most abundant clones make up over 2% of the sample.

Deletion took 3 bases off V and 6 bases off J, with a span of 12 bases between the germline ends. The germline V gene (reference sequence) yields MNHEY for CDR1 and SMNVEV for CDR2. The CDR3, cysteine through phenylalanine, is 13 amino acids long. The CDR3 DNA has 39 bases and is translated from base 1. In total, approximately 700 healthy bone marrow donors made up the cohort. All cohort members were sampled while nominally healthy, although unrecorded immune exposures were likely present. The donor was CMV seronegative and belonged to the group of 352 seronegative cohort members. Every donor gave a peripheral blood sample, and the peripheral blood mononuclear cells from that sample were used for TCR beta sequencing. The Qiagen DNeasy Blood Extraction Kit was used to extract genomic DNA from the blood cell samples. The entry originates in a study of cytomegalovirus exposure and HLA in healthy donors (dated by TCRdb to the late 2010s). Turning to the overall study: According to an earlier analysis of several hundred of the donors, about 179 million T cells yielded some 120 million unique TCR beta sequences and more than 250 Gb of sequence data. Approximately 330 gigabases of sequencing data and 91 million or so unique TCR sequences made up an early release that covered around 640 HLA-typed donors. The genetic ancestry cluster associated with self-reported Caucasian donors included 81% of the 300 to 450 genotyped donors. The study was designed to test whether signatures of past pathogen exposure could be identified by cataloging public T cell receptors. The study profiled the T cell repertoires of about 720 subjects by immunosequencing and related them to cytomegalovirus serostatus. In addition to the first cohort of around 670 subjects, a separate validation cohort of approximately 130 different subjects was used. High-throughput TCR immunosequencing, statistical association of individual TCRs with disease status, and machine learning were combined to predict cytomegalovirus infection status. To study patterns of TCR occurrence, a later analysis re-analyzed previously published TCR beta repertoires from around 660 donors and added high-resolution HLA genotyping. Rather than using new phenotypic data, the later analysis identified candidate immune exposures from TCR beta sequences and from how often those sequences occurred across donors. In an earlier analysis of 500 to 650 of the donors, high-throughput TCR beta sequencing was used to judge whether each TCR beta V gene segment behaved as functional or pseudogenic. Donor age, sex, ethnicity and CMV serostatus were compiled together with the repertoire data. Genome-wide SNP genotypes for about 60% of the 666 donors were used in a later genetic analysis, which treated that subset as a discovery cohort. Every discovery cohort repertoire had been produced on one sequencing platform. HLA typing included class I and class II loci at four-digit resolution. Typing coverage varied by locus: roughly 629-630 donors for A, B, C, DRB1 and DQB1; approximately 500 for DQA1; around 570 for DPA1; 450 to 480 for DPB1. Because of strong linkage in the cohort, roughly five DR-DQ haplotypes were treated as single units for association and clustering. Across 300 to 400 genotyped donors of the cohort, an average of roughly 250,000 unique TCR beta nucleotide sequences per donor were sequenced, and approximately 17% of those sequences were non-productive.

What the research found in general, with its limitations: According to a later analysis, parvovirus B19, influenza, CMV and Epstein-Barr virus appeared linked to several top co-occurrence clusters. When HLA alleles, especially DR and DQ, strongly co-occurred, TCR associations were difficult to assign to individual alleles. Presence/absence analyses assumed roughly uniform sequencing depth across donors, an assumption that may not hold. In a later analysis, HLA-associated TCR beta chains showed more clonal expansion and lower generation probabilities than non-associated chains that were equally common. Only TCR beta chains were sequenced in this cohort, and the absence of alpha or paired-chain data limited detectable features. The authors suggested that the approach could potentially be generalized to other disease states and immunological phenotypes. A later analysis found that TCR association rates varied across HLA loci, with DRB1 alleles showing the most associated TCRs and HLA-C alleles the fewest. A later genetic analysis associated a missense DCLRE1C variant with V-gene and J-gene trimming of TCR beta chains, and an independent cohort replicated the association. A group of highly shared sequence variants was considered likely to be a technical artifact of the sequencing pipeline. Some IMGT-functional V segments, including TRBV6-2 and TRBV6-3, could not be told apart with the 87-base-pair reads, so those segments were excluded. A total of about 180 TCR beta chains were listed by the study as associated with cytomegalovirus. According to a later genetic analysis, donors in an Asian-associated ancestry cluster had fewer N-insertions in productive TCRs than the approximately 700-donor mean. A later analysis found that most CMV-associated TCR beta chains appeared HLA-restricted, with HLA associations seemingly driven largely by CMV exposure. Most TCR sequences were seen in very few donors, while some public TCRs were found in many individuals. The only immune exposure information available for the cohort was CMV serostatus. Cytomegalovirus status was reported to be diagnosed by the classifier with high specificity and sensitivity in both the original and validation cohorts. In an earlier analysis of 587 of the donors, most TCR beta V segments appeared in productive rearrangements about 87% or about 30% of the time, broadly matching IMGT annotations. A further reported finding was that TCR beta sequences accurately predicted the HLA-A and HLA-B alleles for most subjects in the first cohort. In vitro tests confirmed that a few of the cytomegalovirus-associated TCR beta chains recognize cytomegalovirus antigens. Because some donors lacked HLA typing at each locus, the association tests relied only on the typed subset. Linkage disequilibrium might explain the correlated functional status among segregating V segments, but an unknown experimental factor could not be ruled out. Specific HLA alleles were associated with 18,000 or so TCR beta sequences at a false discovery rate of 0.05 in a later analysis. Approximately 16 rarely observed V segments, including chromosome 9 orphons, were excluded from the earlier analysis of just under 600 of the donors because counts were too low.

This clonotype originated in a man between 25 and 39 years old in good health and CMV-seronegative. Sequencing was carried out using PBMCs. The rearrangement joined TRBV27 to TRBJ2-7; TRBD2 is perhaps the D gene, given 5 matching bases. The bases read TGTGCCAGCAGTTTTAACGGGAACGGCGAGCAGTACTTC. Its amino acids are CASSFNGNGEQYF.